The rows below give T cell receptor beta chains drawn from one sample of a study of CD8 T cells in ankylosing spondylitis. TCRdb redid the calling of the 5' RACE reads with MiXCR, one entry per CDR3 protein. The table records some 200,000 distinct CDR3 sequences, 6% to 8.5% of them present only once. Specimen: blood, either unsorted or a sorted T cell fraction (not recorded which). These receptors all stem from a male donor with ankylosing spondylitis. The CDR3 runs from the conserved cysteine through the conserved F or W. A D gene is named only where the DNA matches it firmly. Expanded clones are given a class, and other clones once, few, many or no size at all.

>TRBV27|NA|few|TRBJ1-6
TGTGCCAGCAGTAGTCCGGGGGCTGGTAATTCACCCCTCCACTTT
CASSSPGAGNSPLHF
>TRBV28|TRBD2|many|TRBJ2-5
TGTGCCAGCAGTTTACGGGGGGGCGAAGAGACCCAGTACTTC
CASSLRGGEETQYF
>TRBV25-1|NA|many|TRBJ2-1
TGTGCCAGCAGTGAATTAGGGGAGCGCAATGAGCAGTTCTTC
CASSELGERNEQFF
>TRBV11-2|NA|few|TRBJ2-5
TGTGCCAGCAGCTATGGGGCAGGTCTGCGGGAGACCCAGTACTTC
CASSYGAGLRETQYF
>TRBV10-2|TRBD1|few|TRBJ2-3
TGCGCCAGCAGACTACAGGGGAGCGCAGATACGCAGTATTTT
CASRLQGSADTQYF
>TRBV5-6|TRBD1|few|TRBJ2-1
TGTGCCAGCAGCGAGGACAGGGGGCTTTGGAATGAGCAGTTCTTC
CASSEDRGLWNEQFF
>TRBV7-3|TRBD2|many|TRBJ2-1
TGTGCCAGCAGCTTCGGGACTAGCGGGAATGAGCAGTTCTTC
CASSFGTSGNEQFF
>TRBV2|NA|many|TRBJ1-2
TGTGCCAGCAGTGTGACAGAAAACTATGGCTACACCTTC
CASSVTENYGYTF
>TRBV4-1|TRBD1|many|TRBJ2-5
TGCGCCATTACAGGGGGTGGGCTAGGGACCCAGTACTTC
CAITGGGLGTQYF
>TRBV9|NA|NA|TRBJ1-1
TGTGCCAGCAGCGCCGGGGGACTCGAAGCTTTCTTT
CASSAGGLEAFF
>TRBV11-2|NA|once|TRBJ2-7
TGTGCCAGCAGCTTAGGGGTAGGCGGTGCCTTAGGCTACGAGCAGTACTTC
CASSLGVGGALGYEQYF
>TRBV2|NA|many|TRBJ2-7
TGTGCCAGCAGTGATGGACCCTACGAGCAGTACTTC
CASSDGPYEQYF
>TRBV2|TRBD1|many|TRBJ1-5
TGTGCCAGCAGAGGGACAGGGAGGTCGGATCAGCCCCAGCATTTT
CASRGTGRSDQPQHF
>TRBV5-1|NA|many|TRBJ2-1
TGTGCCAGCAGTTTTAGCTCGGGGTACAATGAGCAGTTCTTC
CASSFSSGYNEQFF
>TRBV29-1|NA|few|TRBJ1-1
TGCAGCGTTGTCAAGAACACTGAAGCTTTCTTT
CSVVKNTEAFF
>TRBV11-2|TRBD1|NA|TRBJ2-2
TGTGCCAGCACCGATACAGGGGGCTTAGTCGGGGAGCTGTTTTTT
CASTDTGGLVGELFF
>TRBV7-2|NA|many|TRBJ2-1
TGTGCCAGCAGCTTATGGAAAAGCATCGTAGGAGATGAGCAGTTCTTC
CASSLWKSIVGDEQFF
>TRBV7-9|NA|few|TRBJ2-5
TGTGCCAGCAGACCCGACGGACACCAAGAGACCCAGTACTTC
CASRPDGHQETQYF
>TRBV4-2|NA|many|TRBJ1-5
TGTGCCAGCAGCCAAGAGCCGGTGGGGCGGGGCAATCAGCCCCAGCATTTT
CASSQEPVGRGNQPQHF
>TRBV7-9|NA|NA|TRBJ2-7
TGTGCCAGCAGCCCCACGACAACCTACGAGCAGTACTTC
CASSPTTTYEQYF
>TRBV28|TRBD1|many|TRBJ1-1
TGTGCCAGCAGTCCCATCCCCAGGGGGGATCGGGCTGAAGCTTTCTTT
CASSPIPRGDRAEAFF
>TRBV29-1|NA|many|TRBJ1-2
TGCAGCGTACAGGGCGATTATGGCTACACCTTC
CSVQGDYGYTF